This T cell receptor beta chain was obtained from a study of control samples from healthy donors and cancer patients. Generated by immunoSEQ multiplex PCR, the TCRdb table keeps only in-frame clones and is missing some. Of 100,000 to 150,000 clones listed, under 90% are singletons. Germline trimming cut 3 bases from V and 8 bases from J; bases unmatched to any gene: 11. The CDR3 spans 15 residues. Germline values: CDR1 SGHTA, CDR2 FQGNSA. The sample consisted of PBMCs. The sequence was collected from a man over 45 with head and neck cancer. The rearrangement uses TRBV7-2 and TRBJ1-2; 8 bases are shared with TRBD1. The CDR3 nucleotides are TGTGCCAGCAGCTTCCCCGCTATTACAGGGGGGGGCTACACCTTC. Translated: CASSFPAITGGGYTF.